Listed here is a single T cell receptor (beta chain). Its antigen is unknown. No base qualities exist here, and no much larger clone lies one base off it. This entry is derived from a study of shared clonotypes between healthy human individuals (dated by TCRdb to the early 2020s). Turning to the overall study: The cohort comprised two women and a few men aged 18 to 49 years. Leukapheresis yielded between about 0.94 and 8.9 billion PBMCs per donor. For each donor, CD4 naive and CD4 memory were each run on three plates, CD8 naive on two plates, and CD8 memory on one plate. To estimate repertoire size and how much clonotypes are shared between individuals, the study performed deep sequencing of blood TCR repertoires from about five healthy adults. Libraries were prepared and TCR repertoires were sequenced by different laboratories using diverse techniques, in order to increase sequencing depth and limit assay-specific biases.

CD8 naive samples were CD45RO-negative cells positively selected for CCR7, giving a CD45RA+CCR7+ population that excluded TemRA cells. The donors were healthy, HIV-negative adults with no recently reported acute infections or vaccinations. Every donor was a Caucasian adult living in Nashville, Tennessee, USA. After blood collection by leukapheresis, PBMCs were isolated using Ficoll-Histopaque density gradient centrifugation and then cryopreserved in the vapor phase of liquid nitrogen. Purity and quantity of every magnetically sorted T cell population were checked by analytical flow cytometry. From each sorted fraction, genomic DNA was isolated and quantified by UV absorbance on a Nanodrop 2000c. Per the germline V gene, KGHSH is the CDR1 and LQKENI is the CDR2. V is clipped by 1 base and J by 5 bases, and the sequence between their germline boundaries is 17 bases long. The CDR3 numbers 16 residues from cysteine through phenylalanine. Only the CDR3 DNA is retained, 48 bases long and in frame from the first base.

Using the deep immunoSEQ assay, TCR CDR3 regions were amplified from genomic DNA by multiplex PCR. Extracted genomic DNA from each cell subset was distributed evenly across all wells of several immunoSEQ 96-well plates, and each plate was treated as a replicate. Each replicate PCR for sorted subsets received roughly 0.2 ug genomic DNA, equal to about 30,000 T cell genomes. Purified libraries were measured with a Qubit 3.0 fluorometer, size-checked on a Bioanalyzer 2100, and measured again with the KAPA Library Quantification kit. Each immunoSEQ 96-well plate was sequenced on its own single-read 150-cycle Illumina NextSeq 550 flow cell. Per the source publication's procedure: Because the immunoSEQ output held only junctional sequences and lacked quality scores, the filtering could not match the filtering applied to full-length reads. To assign V/J genes and CDR3, sequences were annotated against IMGT germline references using PyIR, a Python wrapper for IgBLAST v1.9. Reads with weak V/J assignments (E-value above 1e-6), missing CDR3, stop codons, out-of-frame junctions, or ambiguous translated residues were removed. V3J clonotypes were defined as sequences sharing the same inferred V gene, J gene, and CDR3 amino acid sequence. To compute the percentage overlap between repertoires, the number of shared unique clonotypes was divided by the size of the smaller repertoire. Three approaches were used to assess repertoire richness: RTK rarefaction, the Chao1 estimator, and Recon v2.1 estimates of unobserved clonotypes. OLGA was used to compute generation probabilities for all TCRbeta clonotypes that the gDNA method yielded from a handful of donors. TCRdb obtained this table from immuneACCESS and retained in-frame rearrangements with V and J assigned. These tables miss some clones; where compared with another copy, unresolved V genes account for less than half of the shortfall, and the remainder is unexplained. The V and J calls and clone size are taken from that table; D and trimming were inferred from the DNA. In this sample the table shows about 820,000 clones, roughly 92% of which occur a single time. Jointly, the top ten make up under 30% of the sample.

General findings and caveats noted by the study authors: Across several donors, roughly 5% of naive CD4, approximately 3.5% of naive CD8, roughly 2.2% of memory CD4, and 0.4% of memory CD8 clonotypes were shared. Even with the large sequencing depth, rarefaction of the sorted-subset datasets indicated that sequencing was incomplete. Compared with non-shared clonotypes, clonotypes shared by all four sorted-subset donors had higher generation probabilities. Because the study included a small number of donors, the genetic and exposure-history diversity represented was limited. Naive subsets generally had larger estimated clonotype richness than memory subsets did. Based on pairwise subsampling, the degree of clonotype sharing among donors was expected to be affected by sequencing depth. Sampling was limited to blood, and TCR repertoires in tissue likely differ from TCR repertoires in blood.

In this chain, TRBV18 is recombined with TRBJ2-5; the D gene is perhaps TRBD1, from 6 matching bases. This receptor was taken from a man aged 25 to 40 in good health. What was sequenced was naive CD8+ T cells sorted from blood. The cell subset or site label, as the study defines it: CD45RA+CCR7+. This receptor has the CDR3 CASSPRGTRMTETQYF. In nucleotide form, the sequence is TGTGCCAGCTCACCACGGGGGACAAGGATGACGGAGACCCAGTACTTC. Extended through the reference TRBV18 and TRBJ2-5 proteins, this CDR3 yields the full variable domain: NAGVMQNPRHLVRRRGQEARLRCSPMKGHSHVYWYRQLPEEGLKFMVYLQKENIIDESGMPKERFSAEFPKEGPSILRIQQVVRGDSAAYFCASSPRGTRMTETQYFGPGTRLLVL.